The clone carrying this T cell receptor (beta chain) showed up just a few times. Its antigen is unknown. The CDR3 end shows no conserved phenylalanine or tryptophan, and so a read error is likely. Cells sorted as Tregs were CD4+, CD25+ and CD127-/low. Whole-study results and caveats: In terms of TCR gene usage, tumor memory CD4+ T cells clustered together with blood and lymph node memory CD4+ cells, as well as with lymph node naive CD4+ cells. The larger cohort examined one V-J beta rearrangement, not whole repertoires. Tumor-infiltrating Treg TCR alpha and beta sequences overlapped most with tumor naive CD4+ T cells, then blood naive.

Germline assignment: CDR1 SEHNR and CDR2 FQNEAQ (reference sequence). V was pared by 7 bases and J by 4 bases, with 10 bases between. The CDR3 loop spans 12 amino acids. Semi-nested PCR with Nested Universal Primer A followed constant-region reverse priming of full-length variable regions. TCRdb independently ran MiXCR on the 5' RACE reads; one entry per CDR3 protein. The table lists about 10,000 distinct CDR3 sequences, 20% to 30% of them singletons. This TCR was sampled from a female donor with breast cancer. V and J are TRBV7-9 and TRBJ1-1; D gene ambiguous. Material for sequencing was Tregs sorted from blood. CDR3 loop: CASTPRGTEAFS. In DNA form, the CDR3 reads TGTGCCAGCACCCCGCGGGGCACTGAAGCTTTCTCT.